A single sample is the source of the 32 T cell receptor beta chains below, sequenced in a study of blood T cell repertoires in COVID-19. Profiling relied on immunoSEQ multiplex PCR, and the TCRdb table lists in-frame clones only, not all of them. The sample holds 85,000 to 130,000 clones, about 86% seen once. Sample: PBMCs or T cells enriched from blood (not recorded which). The receptor source for this set is a woman in her fifties or sixties who had recovered from COVID-19.

The chain has TRBV28 and TRBJ1-4; possible D gene TRBD1, 5 bases. The CDR3 contains 13 residues. Germline CDR1 reads MDHEN; CDR2 reads SYDVKM. Trimming stripped 10 bases from V and 5 bases from J, with 14 bases between. The CDR3 DNA is TGTGCCACTGACAGTCACGACAATGAAAAACTGTTTTTT. Amino acid sequence: CATDSHDNEKLFF. Drawing the rest from reference TRBV28 and TRBJ1-4, the complete variable domain is DVKVTQSSRYLVKRTGEKVFLECVQDMDHENMFWYRQDPGLGLRLIYFSYDVKMKEKGDIPEGYSVSREKKERFSLILESASTNQTSMYLCATDSHDNEKLFFGSGTQLSVL.

This clone was found once. The J gene is TRBJ2-7, the V gene TRBV3-1 (or the pseudogene TRBV3-2); 8 nucleotides line up with TRBD2. V dropped 3 bases and J dropped 7; count of bases not matched to a gene: 17. Germline values: CDR1 LGHDT, CDR2 YNNKEL (reference sequence). The CDR3 loop spans 17 amino acids. In nucleotides, the CDR3 is TGTGCCAGCAGCCAGTCGACCGGGACTAGGGGGAGAGAGGAGCAGTACTTC. Translation: CASSQSTGTRGREEQYF.

The chain links TRBV7-9 to TRBJ1-1; TRBD1 is a possible D gene (5 bases). V was clipped by 0 bases and J by 4 bases, with 12 bases between them. Germline CDR1 is SEHNR and CDR2 is FQNEAQ (reference sequence). The CDR3 extends over 15 amino acids. The CDR3 nucleotides are TGTGCCAGCAGCTTAGCATCGGGGGGAAGCACTGAAGCTTTCTTT. It yields the protein CASSLASGGSTEAFF.

The CDR3 is CASSLRTAASNTQYF. CDR3 nucleotides: TGTGCCAGCAGCTTACGGACCGCCGCTAGCAATACGCAGTATTTT. V gene TRBV11-3 combines with J gene TRBJ2-3; weak D call: TRBD2 (5 bases). The CDR3 contains 15 residues. Trimming stripped 2 bases from V and 7 bases from J, with 16 bases between. Germline V gives CDR1 SGHNT, CDR2 YENEEA. Together with reference TRBV11-3 and TRBJ2-3, the CDR3 gives the full variable domain: EAGVVQSPRYKIIEKKQPVAFWCNPISGHNTLYWYLQNLGQGPELLIRYENEEAVDDSQLPKDRFSAERLKGVDSTLKIQPAELGDSAVYLCASSLRTAASNTQYFGPGTRLTVL.

This chain connects TRBV2 to TRBJ2-5; perhaps TRBD1 as D (7 bases). The length of the CDR3 is 13 residues. Germline CDR1 is SNHLY and CDR2 is FYNNEI. Trimming cost V 7 bases and J 3 bases, with 12 bases left between them. The CDR3 bases are TGTGCCAGCAAACGCGGGACAGAAGAGACCCAGTACTTC. Translating gives CASKRGTEETQYF.

This chain uses TRBV28 with TRBJ2-4, with 11 bases that match TRBD1. CDR3 length: 18 residues. V dropped 4 bases and J dropped 3; count of bases not matched to a gene: 11. Germline CDR1 reads MDHEN; CDR2 reads SYDVKM. The CDR3 nucleotides read TGTGCCAGCAGTTCTCGGACAGGGGGCCATCCGTACAAAAACATTCAGTACTTC. This sequence encodes CASSSRTGGHPYKNIQYF.

This sequence joins TRBV18 and TRBJ1-1, with TRBD1 identical over 7 bases. The V gene end was trimmed by 10 bases and the J gene end by 1 base; junction bases not matched to a gene: 9. In germline, CDR1 is KGHSH, CDR2 LQKENI. The length of the CDR3 is 14 residues. The CDR3 loop reads CATTIQGGNTEAFF. The CDR3, as DNA: TGTGCCACTACCATCCAGGGGGGGAACACTGAAGCTTTCTTT.

J is TRBJ2-6 and V is TRBV27; TRBD1 might be the D (5 bases). The V end was cut by 6 bases, the J end by 4 bases, with 16 bases between. The germline gives CDR1 MNHEY, CDR2 SMNVEV (reference sequence). The CDR3 extends over 16 amino acids. This CDR3 reads CASSFGPGSGANVLTF. The CDR3 DNA is TGTGCCAGCAGCTTTGGGCCAGGGTCCGGGGCCAACGTCCTGACTTTC. Combining the CDR3 with reference TRBV27 and TRBJ2-6 gives the whole variable domain EAQVTQNPRYLITVTGKKLTVTCSQNMNHEYMSWYRQDPGLGLRQIYYSMNVEVTDKGDVPEGYKVSRKEKRNFPLILESPSPNQTSLYFCASSFGPGSGANVLTFGAGSRLTVL.

This sequence joins TRBV23-1 and TRBJ1-3; tentatively, D is TRBD1 (6 bases). TRBV23-1 is an ORF, with its function uncertain. This CDR3 is 15 amino acids long. The germline V and J ends were trimmed by 4 bases and 4 bases, with 14 bases remaining between them. In nucleotides, the CDR3 is TGCGCCAGCAGTCCCGGTACAGGGTCGGGAAACACCATATATTTT. It encodes CASSPGTGSGNTIYF.

The genes are TRBV5-1 and TRBJ1-2; tentative D call: TRBD1 (6 bases). In germline, CDR1 is SGHRS, CDR2 YFSETQ. V shed 4 bases and J shed 8 bases, with 21 bases lying between them. The CDR3 length is 15 residues. The CDR3 region has the DNA TGCGCCAGCAGCGCGGATATACAGGGACGAGGCGGCTACACCTTC. Amino acids: CASSADIQGRGGYTF.

This clone was observed once. The chain couples TRBV9 to TRBJ2-1, with TRBD2 matching 10 bases. The length of the CDR3 is 16 residues. V shed 3 bases and J 4 bases; nucleotides not matched to a gene: 7. Germline loops: CDR1 SGDLS, CDR2 YYNGEE. The CDR3 region has the DNA TGTGCCAGCAGCGCGAGAGCGGGAGGGCTGTACAATGAGCAGTTCTTC. Protein sequence: CASSARAGGLYNEQFF. Drawing the rest from reference TRBV9 and TRBJ2-1, the complete variable domain is DSGVTQTPKHLITATGQRVTLRCSPRSGDLSVYWYQQSLDQGLQFLIQYYNGEERAKGNILERFSAQQFPDLHSELNLSSLELGDSALYFCASSARAGGLYNEQFFGPGTRLTVL.

The rearrangement joins TRBV9 to TRBJ2-1; D not certain. The CDR3 sequence is 17 residues long. From germline, CDR1 is SGDLS and CDR2 YYNGEE. V lost 0 bases, J lost 0 bases, and 13 bases lay in between. The CDR3 DNA reads as TGTGCCAGCAGCGTAGAAGAAGCCGAGAGCTCCTACAATGAGCAGTTCTTC. Its translation is CASSVEEAESSYNEQFF. Full variable domain (outside the CDR3, taken from reference TRBV9 and TRBJ2-1): DSGVTQTPKHLITATGQRVTLRCSPRSGDLSVYWYQQSLDQGLQFLIQYYNGEERAKGNILERFSAQQFPDLHSELNLSSLELGDSALYFCASSVEEAESSYNEQFFGPGTRLTVL.

V gene TRBV30 combines with J gene TRBJ1-1, with D possibly being TRBD1 (5 bases). CDR3 length: 14 amino acids. Germline V gene sequence: CDR1 GTSNPN, CDR2 SVGIG (reference sequence). The CDR3 DNA is TGTGGCGCCTCGCGTGTCGGGGGTTTGACTGAAGCTTTCTTT. This gives the protein CGASRVGGLTEAFF. Variable domain in full (rest from reference TRBV30 and TRBJ1-1): SQTIHQWPATLVQPVGSPLSLECTVEGTSNPNLYWYRQAAGRGLQLLFYSVGIGQISSEVPQNLSASRPQDRQFILSSKKLLLSDSGFYLCGASRVGGLTEAFFGQGTRLTVV.

The V and J genes are TRBV5-1 and TRBJ1-3; possible D gene TRBD1, 5 bases. V was pared by 1 base and J by 0 bases, with 5 bases between. The CDR3 contains 14 residues. CDR1 and CDR2 (germline): SGHRS, YFSETQ. The CDR3 DNA reads as TGCGCCAGCAGCTTGACAGGCTCTGGAAACACCATATATTTT. It translates to CASSLTGSGNTIYF.

The DNA for the CDR3 is TGTGCCAGCAGTTCCTGGACAGACGGGCGCTACGAGCAGTACTTC. Protein: CASSSWTDGRYEQYF. The chain links TRBV6-2 or TRBV6-3 to TRBJ2-7; possible D gene TRBD1, 6 bases. CDR1 and CDR2 from the germline V gene are MNHEY and SVGEGT. The V gene lost 4 bases and the J gene lost 3 bases, with 16 bases spanning the gap. The CDR3 totals 15 residues.

The chain employs TRBV5-8 and TRBJ1-5; D is ambiguous. The germline CDR1 and CDR2 sequences are SGHTS and YDEGEE. Between the trimmed V and J ends, which lost 2 bases and 0 bases, there was a span of 9 bases. This CDR3 comprises 15 residues. CDR3 DNA sequence: TGTGCCAGCAGCTTTTCTCGAGCTAGCAATCAGCCCCAGCATTTT. As protein: CASSFSRASNQPQHF.

This clone was counted once. This rearrangement joins TRBV19 to TRBJ1-1, with D possibly being TRBD1 (6 bases). This CDR3 is 16 amino acids long. Looked up from germline, CDR1 is LNHDA and CDR2 is SQIVND (reference sequence). Between the trimmed V and J ends, which lost 5 bases and 5 bases, there was a span of 21 bases. This CDR3 is CASSVDSIGTVTEAFF. Here the CDR3 DNA reads TGTGCCAGTAGTGTGGACAGCATCGGTACGGTTACTGAAGCTTTCTTT.

This rearrangement joins TRBV11-1 to TRBJ2-6; TRBD1 matches at 9 bases. Germline lookup yields CDR1 SGHAT and CDR2 FQDESV (reference sequence). This CDR3 contains 15 residues. The J segment lost 4 bases and the V segment lost 6 bases, leaving 4 bases of the junction unmatched. CDR3 sequence reads: CASSNRGPGANVLTF. In nucleotides, the CDR3 is TGTGCCAGCAGTAACAGGGGGCCCGGGGCCAACGTCCTGACTTTC.

V is TRBV19 and J is TRBJ2-7; D not resolved. Germline V lookup: CDR1 LNHDA, CDR2 SQIVND (reference sequence). This CDR3 has 13 residues. V was pared by 3 bases and J by 6 bases, with 12 bases between. In nucleotides, the CDR3 is TGTGCCAGTAGTATGGGCAGCTTGGGCGAGCAGTACTTC. Its protein is CASSMGSLGEQYF. The variable domain in full, completed from reference TRBV19 and TRBJ2-7, reads DGGITQSPKYLFRKEGQNVTLSCEQNLNHDAMYWYRQDPGQGLRLIYYSQIVNDFQKGDIAEGYSVSREKKESFPLTVTSAQKNPTAFYLCASSMGSLGEQYFGPGTRLTVT.

The table lists this clone with a count of one. The chain couples TRBV6-2 or TRBV6-3 to TRBJ1-5; 9 nucleotides match TRBD1. CDR3 length: 15 residues. CDR1 is MNHEY and CDR2 is SVGEGT in the germline V gene. Trimming cost V 4 bases and J 4 bases; bases outside gene matches: 5. CDR3 loop: CASSSPGTGNQPQHF. In nucleotides, the CDR3 is TGTGCCAGCAGTTCTCCCGGGACAGGGAATCAGCCCCAGCATTTT.

The V gene is TRBV11-2, the J gene TRBJ1-1; D uncertain. The CDR3 consists of 14 residues. The germline V gene encodes CDR1 SGHAT and CDR2 FQNNGV. The V and J ends lost 3 bases and 0 bases respectively, with 8 bases between them. The CDR3 region is CASSFDILNTEAFF. Here the CDR3 DNA reads TGTGCCAGCAGCTTCGACATTCTGAACACTGAAGCTTTCTTT.

The chain joins TRBV5-1 to TRBJ2-5; 7 positions match TRBD1. Per the germline V gene, CDR1 is SGHRS and CDR2 is YFSETQ. This CDR3 region has 15 residues. The trim removed 3 bases at V and 5 bases at J, leaving 10 bases unmatched. The CDR3 DNA is TGCGCCAGCAGCTCGGCGACAGGGCCCTCGGAGACCCAGTACTTC. It specifies CASSSATGPSETQYF.

The chain couples TRBV4-2 to TRBJ1-1, with D perhaps TRBD1 (5 bases). The CDR3 extends over 12 amino acids. Looked up from germline, CDR1 is LGHNA and CDR2 is YNFKEQ. Trimming shortened V by 0 bases and J by 10 bases, and 9 bases separated the two germline ends. CDR3 residues: CASSQDQQGAFF. Written as DNA, the CDR3 is TGTGCCAGCAGCCAAGATCAGCAGGGAGCTTTCTTT.

The chain is built from TRBV2 and TRBJ1-5, with 8 bases fitting TRBD1. V lost 6 bases to trimming and J lost 4 bases; unmatched junction nucleotides: 8. This CDR3 contains 15 residues. The germline V gene encodes CDR1 SNHLY and CDR2 FYNNEI. In nucleotides, the CDR3 is TGTGCCAGCAGAAACGGGACAGGTTATAATCAGCCCCAGCATTTT. This encodes CASRNGTGYNQPQHF.

The chain joins TRBV5-4 to TRBJ2-5; maybe TRBD2 (5 bases). V was pared by 2 bases and J by 7 bases, with 9 bases between. The CDR3 is 12 residues long. The germline gives CDR1 SGHNT, CDR2 YYREEE (reference sequence). The CDR3 bases are TGTGCCAGCAGCTTTTTTCGGGGGACCCAGTACTTC. This sequence encodes CASSFFRGTQYF.

This chain links TRBV27 with TRBJ1-1, with D tentatively TRBD1 (6 bases). CDR1 and CDR2 from the germline V gene are MNHEY and SMNVEV (reference sequence). The CDR3 is made up of 13 amino acids. V was shortened by 5 bases and J by 4 bases, with 11 bases between the two germline ends. CDR3 coding DNA: TGTGCCAGCAGTCAAACAGGGTTCACTGAAGCTTTCTTT. Protein: CASSQTGFTEAFF.

V usage is TRBV3-1 (or the pseudogene TRBV3-2) and J usage is TRBJ2-5, with D possibly matching TRBD1 (5 bases). V was cut by 0 bases and J by 7 bases, with 9 bases left in between. CDR1 is LGHDT and CDR2 is YNNKEL in the germline V gene (reference sequence). CDR3 length equals 13 residues. CDR3 in DNA: TGTGCCAGCAGCCAAGAAGACAGTCTGACCCAGTACTTC. This codes for CASSQEDSLTQYF.

The rearrangement uses TRBV28 and TRBJ2-5; 9 bases match TRBD2. Germline assignment: CDR1 MDHEN and CDR2 SYDVKM. This CDR3 spans 15 amino acids. J gave up 0 bases and V 4 bases, and 3 bases lay outside the gene matches. CDR3 DNA sequence: TGTGCCAGCAGTTCCGGGACTAGCTACCAAGAGACCCAGTACTTC. As protein: CASSSGTSYQETQYF.

The rearrangement uses TRBV6-5 and TRBJ2-7; D possibly corresponds to TRBD1 (6 bases). Looked up from germline, CDR1 is MNHEY and CDR2 is SVGAGI. The length of the CDR3 is 15 residues. V was cut by 5 bases and J by 1 base, with 15 bases left in between. The chain's CDR3 is CASSRGLGGSYEQYF. In DNA form, the CDR3 reads TGTGCCAGCAGTAGGGGTCTAGGGGGATCCTACGAGCAGTACTTC.

This sequence joins TRBV18 and TRBJ2-2; possibly TRBD1 for D (6 bases). There are 14 residues in the CDR3. Trimming stripped 3 bases from V and 5 bases from J, with 10 bases between. The V gene's germline CDR1 is KGHSH and CDR2 LQKENI. The DNA of the CDR3 is TGTGCCAGCTCACCGCAGGGGTCGACCGGGGAGCTGTTTTTT. Translation: CASSPQGSTGELFF.

V is TRBV18 and J is TRBJ2-4, with 16 bases that match TRBD2. Losses at the gene ends were 0 bases for V and 5 bases for J; bases not matched to a gene: 10. This CDR3 spans 20 amino acids. Germline-derived CDR1 and CDR2 are KGHSH and LQKENI. The CDR3 DNA follows: TGTGCCAGCTCACCACCCGCCCCGGGACTAGCGGGGGGGCCTGAAAACATTCAGTACTTC. It translates to CASSPPAPGLAGGPENIQYF.

The rearrangement links TRBV2 to TRBJ1-6, with TRBD1 as a possible D gene (5 bases). Trimming pared 4 bases from V and 3 bases from J, leaving 7 bases between. The CDR3 has 14 amino acids. Germline CDR1 SNHLY, CDR2 FYNNEI. CDR3 sequence (DNA): TGTGCCAGCAGTGGGGGACTCTATAATTCACCCCTCCACTTT. The encoded protein is CASSGGLYNSPLHF.